This is a list of T cell receptor beta chains from one sample in a study of control samples from healthy donors and cancer patients. Profiling relied on immunoSEQ multiplex PCR, and the TCRdb table lists in-frame clones only, not all of them. Of around 75,000 clones listed, 84% are singletons. Sequenced material: blood. These receptors came from a man aged 50-59 years in good health. CDR3s include the opening cysteine and the closing phenylalanine or tryptophan. The D gene is left open where the match is weak. Some rows have no size entry. The others give once, few or many, or a class for an expanded clone.

CDR3aa: CASSYVKSDGYTF
CDR3nt: TGTGCCAGCAGTTATGTCAAGAGCGATGGCTACACCTTC
abundance: .
j_gene: TRBJ1-2
v_gene: TRBV6-6
d_gene: .

CDR3aa: CASSFLVTNEKLFF
CDR3nt: TGTGCCAGCAGTTTCTTGGTAACTAATGAAAAACTGTTTTTT
abundance: once
j_gene: TRBJ1-4
v_gene: TRBV28
d_gene: .

CDR3aa: CASSSGRIADTQYF
CDR3nt: TGTGCCAGCAGTTCGGGGCGGATCGCAGATACGCAGTATTTT
abundance: .
j_gene: TRBJ2-3
v_gene: TRBV6-2/TRBV6-3
d_gene: .

CDR3aa: CAAGASGNTIYF
CDR3nt: TGTGCCGCCGGGGCTTCTGGAAACACCATATATTTT
abundance: few
j_gene: TRBJ1-3
v_gene: TRBV30
d_gene: .

CDR3aa: CASSLLGGGWYNEQFF
CDR3nt: TGTGCCAGCAGCCTCCTGGGGGGCGGGTGGTACAATGAGCAGTTCTTC
abundance: .
j_gene: TRBJ2-1
v_gene: TRBV6-2/TRBV6-3
d_gene: .

CDR3aa: CASRENNSPLHF
CDR3nt: TGTGCCAGCAGGGAAAATAATTCACCCCTCCACTTT
abundance: .
j_gene: TRBJ1-6
v_gene: TRBV27
d_gene: .

CDR3aa: CASSDQLAGGNNEQFF
CDR3nt: TGTGCCAGCAGCGACCAACTAGCGGGGGGGAACAATGAGCAGTTCTTC
abundance: .
j_gene: TRBJ2-1
v_gene: TRBV9
d_gene: TRBD2

CDR3aa: CASSLGSEPYNEQFF
CDR3nt: TGTGCCAGCAGTTTGGGCAGCGAGCCCTACAATGAGCAGTTCTTC
abundance: .
j_gene: TRBJ2-1
v_gene: TRBV28
d_gene: .

CDR3aa: CASGLASPTEQFF
CDR3nt: TGTGCCAGCGGGCTAGCCAGTCCCACTGAGCAGTTCTTC
abundance: .
j_gene: TRBJ2-1
v_gene: TRBV7-2
d_gene: .

CDR3aa: CAWSALARPDNEQFF
CDR3nt: TGTGCCTGGAGTGCTCTAGCGCGGCCTGACAATGAGCAGTTCTTC
abundance: .
j_gene: TRBJ2-1
v_gene: TRBV30
d_gene: .

CDR3aa: CASSESGAYGYTF
CDR3nt: TGTGCCAGCAGTGAATCAGGGGCATATGGCTACACCTTC
abundance: .
j_gene: TRBJ1-2
v_gene: TRBV6-1
d_gene: .

CDR3aa: CAITSGGSGTDTQYF
CDR3nt: TGTGCCATCACCTCCGGGGGTAGCGGGACAGATACGCAGTATTTT
abundance: .
j_gene: TRBJ2-3
v_gene: TRBV10-3
d_gene: TRBD2

CDR3aa: CASSVATSGRGDTQYF
CDR3nt: TGTGCCAGCAGTGTTGCGACTAGCGGGAGAGGGGATACGCAGTATTTT
abundance: .
j_gene: TRBJ2-3
v_gene: TRBV2
d_gene: TRBD2

CDR3aa: CASSPQWTSAYEQYF
CDR3nt: TGCGCCAGCAGCCCGCAATGGACTAGCGCCTACGAGCAGTACTTC
abundance: .
j_gene: TRBJ2-7
v_gene: TRBV4-1
d_gene: TRBD2

CDR3aa: CATSRAGVDGYTF
CDR3nt: TGTGCCACCAGCAGAGCCGGGGTTGACGGCTACACCTTC
abundance: .
j_gene: TRBJ1-2
v_gene: TRBV15
d_gene: .

CDR3aa: CAALGRQDEQYF
CDR3nt: TGTGCCGCACTGGGCCGCCAGGACGAGCAGTACTTC
abundance: .
j_gene: TRBJ2-7
v_gene: TRBV10-3
d_gene: .

CDR3aa: CASTPLNEQFF
CDR3nt: TGTGCCAGCACCCCGCTGAATGAGCAGTTCTTC
abundance: .
j_gene: TRBJ2-1
v_gene: TRBV7-8
d_gene: .